In its sample, the clone carrying this TCR beta chain was seen a few times. Its target is not known. These data belong to a study of regulatory T cells in long-lasting Graves disease. Turning to the study itself: Persistence in Graves' disease denoted antithyroid drug use beyond 5 years alongside positive TSH receptor antibodies. General study results and limits: New patients shared fewer public clonotypes (approximately 1,000) than persistent patients did (2,741).

Arm-PCR of CDR3 regions and iRepertoire HTBI primers were used to build TCR beta libraries. One entry per CDR3 protein results from TCRdb running MiXCR on the multiplex PCR reads. The table has some 420,000 distinct CDR3 sequences, 20% to 25% seen once. Time point described: persistent/refractory GD, antithyroid drugs over 5 years with positive TRAb. PBMC-extracted RNA yielded the TCR library. By American Thyroid Association guidelines, Graves' disease was diagnosed in the cohort. The CDR3 sequence is 14 residues long. CDR1 MNHEY and CDR2 SVGAGI come from the germline V gene. V was pared by 0 bases and J by 6 bases, with 4 bases of the junction left unmatched.

This sample comprised peripheral blood mononuclear cells (PBMCs), obtained when the disease was refractory, from a patient treated with antithyroid drugs. This receptor was taken from a female donor with Graves disease. The gene calls are TRBV6-5 and TRBJ1-1; 7 nucleotides align to TRBD1. CDR3 in DNA: TGTGCCAGCAGTTACTCAGACAGGGTCTCTGAAGCTTTCTTT. Its protein is CASSYSDRVSEAFF.